This is a list of T cell receptor beta chains from one sample in a study of shared clonotypes between healthy human individuals. Profiled with immunoSEQ multiplex PCR; TCRdb holds only in-frame clones, not every one. The sample yields about 1 million clones, approximately 78% seen once. The sample was memory CD4+ T cells from PBMCs. The receptors shown here come from a man aged 18-30 years in good health. Some clones in this sample may be carry-over from other donors' samples. Each CDR3 is given with its conserved first and last residue. Fields, in order: D gene, clone size, V gene, J gene, CDR3 DNA, CDR3 protein. D genes are given only for firm matches. Clone size is shown for a subset of rows, as once, few, many or a class of expanded clone.

d_gene: -
abundance: few
v_gene: TRBV6-6
j_gene: TRBJ1-2
CDR3nt: TGTGCCAGCAGTTACTCCAGCTTCCCTAGCGGCTACACCTTC
CDR3aa: CASSYSSFPSGYTF

d_gene: -
abundance: -
v_gene: TRBV7-3
j_gene: TRBJ2-7
CDR3nt: TGTGCCAGCAGCAGGAACAGGGGAGGGGAGCAGTACTTC
CDR3aa: CASSRNRGGEQYF

d_gene: TRBD1
abundance: -
v_gene: TRBV2
j_gene: TRBJ2-7
CDR3nt: TGTGCCAGCAGGGCAGGGGGCGATTACGAGCAGTACTTC
CDR3aa: CASRAGGDYEQYF

d_gene: -
abundance: -
v_gene: TRBV28
j_gene: TRBJ2-1
CDR3nt: TGTGCCAGCAGTTCCCCATCCCCTAGCTCCTACAATGAGCAGTTCTTC
CDR3aa: CASSSPSPSSYNEQFF

d_gene: -
abundance: -
v_gene: TRBV11-2
j_gene: TRBJ1-3
CDR3nt: TGTGCCAGCAGCTTAGGCCCGAACACCATATATTTT
CDR3aa: CASSLGPNTIYF

d_gene: TRBD1
abundance: -
v_gene: TRBV2
j_gene: TRBJ2-7
CDR3nt: TGTGCCAGCAGCTCGGGACAGGGGGCCGAGCAGTACTTC
CDR3aa: CASSSGQGAEQYF

d_gene: -
abundance: -
v_gene: TRBV7-2
j_gene: TRBJ2-7
CDR3nt: TGTGCCAGCAGCCTGGGACCTATGAGGGAGCAGTACTTC
CDR3aa: CASSLGPMREQYF

d_gene: -
abundance: few
v_gene: TRBV7-2
j_gene: TRBJ1-1
CDR3nt: TGTGCCAGCAGCTTGGACCGGAACACTGAAGCTTTCTTT
CDR3aa: CASSLDRNTEAFF

d_gene: TRBD2
abundance: many
v_gene: TRBV9
j_gene: TRBJ2-5
CDR3nt: TGTGCCAGCAGCGTAGTCGGCGGACTAGCGAACCAAGAGACCCAGTACTTC
CDR3aa: CASSVVGGLANQETQYF

d_gene: TRBD2
abundance: -
v_gene: TRBV7-2
j_gene: TRBJ2-1
CDR3nt: TGTGCCAGCAGCCCCGGACTAGCTGCCGATGAGCAGTTCTTC
CDR3aa: CASSPGLAADEQFF

d_gene: TRBD1
abundance: -
v_gene: TRBV11-1
j_gene: TRBJ1-1
CDR3nt: TGTGCCAGCACTCAACAGGGGCCCCTCACTGAAGCTTTCTTT
CDR3aa: CASTQQGPLTEAFF

d_gene: -
abundance: once
v_gene: TRBV25-1
j_gene: TRBJ1-2
CDR3nt: TGTGCCAGCAGTGAAACCGGGGGGCACTATGGCTACACCTTC
CDR3aa: CASSETGGHYGYTF

d_gene: TRBD1
abundance: -
v_gene: TRBV4-2
j_gene: TRBJ1-5
CDR3nt: TGTGCCAGCAGCCAATTCATCCCGGGACAGGGTATCCCGCCCCAGCATTTT
CDR3aa: CASSQFIPGQGIPPQHF